The 22 T cell receptor beta chains below come from one sample, sequenced in a study of T cell changes during pregnancy in multiple sclerosis. The repertoire was sequenced with immunoSEQ multiplex PCR; TCRdb's copy has only in-frame clones and lacks some. This sample yields more than 25,000 clones, of which approximately 90% are seen a single time; 0.6% to 0.9% belongs to the top ten. Here the sequenced sample was CD4+ T cells from peripheral blood mononuclear cells, taken in the first trimester of pregnancy. These receptors originate from a female donor with multiple sclerosis, enrolled in a pregnancy study.

The CDR3 here is CASSSYDRNSYGYTF. CDR3 nucleotides: TGTGCCAGCAGTTCCTACGACAGGAATAGCTATGGCTACACCTTC. The chain uses TRBV28 and TRBJ1-2; possible D gene TRBD1, 6 bases. Trimming pared 4 bases from V and 4 bases from J, leaving 16 bases between. The CDR3 spans 15 residues. Germline loops: CDR1 MDHEN, CDR2 SYDVKM.

The V and J genes are TRBV5-4 and TRBJ1-2, with TRBD1 matching over 9 bases. The CDR3 contains 15 residues. CDR1 and CDR2 from the germline V gene are SGHNT and YYREEE (reference sequence). J lost 2 bases, V lost 0 bases, and 2 bases had no gene match. The CDR3 DNA follows: TGTGCCAGCAGCTTGGGAGGACAGGGGAACTATGGCTACACCTTC. Protein product: CASSLGGQGNYGYTF.

The CDR3 loop reads CASTGTSWGDTQYF. CDR3 DNA: TGTGCCAGTACCGGGACTTCCTGGGGAGATACGCAGTATTTT. V gene TRBV19 combines with J gene TRBJ2-3, with D perhaps TRBD2 (6 bases). Between the trimmed V and J ends, which lost 7 bases and 5 bases, there was a span of 16 bases. The CDR3 sequence is 14 residues long. Germline V lookup: CDR1 LNHDA, CDR2 SQIVND (reference sequence).

The chain is built from TRBV4-3 and TRBJ1-5; weak D call: TRBD1 (6 bases). CDR1 is LGHNA and CDR2 is YSLEER in the germline V gene. This CDR3 has 15 amino acids. V gave up 3 bases and J gave up 5 bases, with 14 bases separating them. CDR3 in amino acids: CASSQSRQADQPQHF. CDR3 nucleotide sequence: TGCGCCAGCAGCCAGAGTCGACAGGCGGATCAGCCCCAGCATTTT.

This clone has only one observation. The chain employs TRBV30 and TRBJ2-3, with D tentatively TRBD2 (5 bases). V was clipped by 2 bases and J by 3 bases, with 12 bases between them. This CDR3 is built from 14 residues. The germline V gene encodes CDR1 GTSNPN and CDR2 SVGIG (reference sequence). The CDR3 sequence: CAWSHRDWTDTQYF. Written as DNA, the CDR3 is TGTGCCTGGAGTCACCGGGATTGGACAGATACGCAGTATTTT.

The chain recombines TRBV9 with TRBJ2-1; TRBD2 is a possible D gene (5 bases). Germline CDR1 and CDR2: SGDLS and YYNGEE. Trimming removed 7 bases at V and 0 bases at J, with 5 bases between. This CDR3 has 12 residues. The CDR3 is CASGLSYNEQFF. The CDR3 DNA is TGTGCCAGCGGACTCTCCTACAATGAGCAGTTCTTC.

In its sample, this clone was seen a few times. The chain uses TRBV10-3 and TRBJ1-1; D gene ambiguous. This CDR3 spans 13 amino acids. With 10 bases removed from V and 4 bases from J, the gap between germline ends came to 16 bases. Germline CDR1 ENHRY, CDR2 SYGVKD. The CDR3 region is CATWTIGSTEAFF. CDR3 nucleotide sequence: TGTGCCACCTGGACTATCGGGAGCACTGAAGCTTTCTTT.

The chain employs TRBV11-3 and TRBJ2-3, with 15 bases that match TRBD2. The CDR3 totals 16 residues. The V gene end was trimmed by 4 bases and the J gene end by 3 bases; junction bases not matched to a gene: 2. CDR1 is SGHNT and CDR2 is YENEEA in the germline V gene. CDR3 amino acids: CASSSGLAGGTDTQYF. For the CDR3, the DNA is TGTGCCAGCAGCTCCGGACTAGCGGGGGGGACAGATACGCAGTATTTT.

This clone was seen just once. The CDR3, as DNA: TGTGCCAGTAGCCTCAGGGAGAACACTGAAGCTTTCTTT. It translates to CASSLRENTEAFF. V usage is TRBV19 and J usage is TRBJ1-1, with D tentatively TRBD1 (5 bases). Trimming took off 6 bases at V and 1 base at J, with 9 bases between the two ends. This CDR3 comprises 13 residues. The V gene's germline CDR1 is LNHDA and CDR2 SQIVND (reference sequence).

J is TRBJ1-4 and V is TRBV5-8; no definite D call. V lost 0 bases, J lost 4 bases, and 7 bases lay in between. Per the germline V gene, CDR1 is SGHTS and CDR2 is YDEGEE. This CDR3 comprises 14 residues. The CDR3 region has the DNA TGTGCCAGCAGCTTGGGGCAGATTAATGAAAAACTGTTTTTT. This encodes CASSLGQINEKLFF.

The chain has TRBV18 and TRBJ2-7; D may be TRBD2 (5 bases). The CDR3 covers 16 residues. Germline CDR1 reads KGHSH; CDR2 reads LQKENI. Trimming took 1 base from V and 4 from J, leaving 17 bases between them. Here the CDR3 reads CASSPRRLGEPYEQYF. The CDR3 nucleotides are TGTGCCAGCTCACCACGGCGATTGGGAGAACCTTACGAGCAGTACTTC.

The CDR3 reads CASSLARTGANYGYTF. CDR3 DNA: TGTGCCAGCAGCTTAGCCCGGACAGGAGCTAACTATGGCTACACCTTC. The chain combines TRBV5-4 with TRBJ1-2, with TRBD1 matching over 7 bases. The V segment lost 2 bases and the J segment 0 bases; nucleotides outside the gene matches: 7. CDR3 length: 16 amino acids. The V gene's germline CDR1 is SGHNT and CDR2 YYREEE (reference sequence).

The chain joins TRBV28 to TRBJ1-1, with no clear D. Trimming pared 7 bases from V and 8 bases from J, leaving 14 bases between. The germline V gene encodes CDR1 MDHEN and CDR2 SYDVKM. CDR3 length: 12 amino acids. Here the CDR3 reads CASITRSGEAFF. CDR3 DNA sequence: TGTGCCAGCATAACCCGAAGTGGCGAAGCTTTCTTT.

The chain uses TRBV10-3 and TRBJ1-3, with D possibly being TRBD1 (6 bases). The CDR3 loop spans 12 amino acids. V was cut by 7 bases and J by 11 bases, with 15 bases left in between. CDR1 and CDR2 from the germline V gene are ENHRY and SYGVKD. The CDR3 spells CAIKDFEGAIYF. In DNA, the CDR3 is TGTGCCATCAAAGATTTTGAGGGGGCCATATATTTT.

The chain has TRBV28 and TRBJ1-1, with D possibly matching TRBD1 (6 bases). The CDR3 runs to 14 residues. Germline V gene sequence: CDR1 MDHEN, CDR2 SYDVKM. Trimming took 6 bases from V and 7 from J, leaving 18 bases between them. Here the CDR3 DNA reads TGTGCCAGCAGGAATTCCCTGGGGGCGATTGAAGCTTTCTTT. Translation gives CASRNSLGAIEAFF.

This clone was seen a few times. The V gene is TRBV7-2, the J gene TRBJ1-2; weak D call: TRBD1 (5 bases). The length of the CDR3 is 14 residues. CDR1 and CDR2 (germline): SGHTA, FQGNSA. Trimming took off 4 bases at V and 3 bases at J, with 12 bases between the two ends. The CDR3 DNA reads as TGTGCCAGCAGCTGGAGGGGCAGGGACTATGGCTACACCTTC. It codes for CASSWRGRDYGYTF.

The chain has TRBV6-1 and TRBJ1-2; 7 bases line up with TRBD1. The CDR3 sequence is 15 residues long. Germline values: CDR1 MNHNS, CDR2 SASEGT. V gave up 5 bases and J gave up 4 bases; unmatched junction bases: 10. The CDR3 reads CASSTHRDSGYGYTF. CDR3 in DNA: TGTGCCAGCAGTACCCACCGGGACAGCGGCTATGGCTACACCTTC.

V and J are TRBV6-5 and TRBJ1-2; D is perhaps TRBD1 (6 bases). Germline V gene lookup returns CDR1 MNHEY and CDR2 SVGAGI. The CDR3 extends over 16 amino acids. V dropped 4 bases and J dropped 7 bases, with 22 bases sitting between them. As DNA, the CDR3 is TGTGCCAGCAGTTTCCTTCGAACCACAGGGATCGGTGGCTACACCTTC. Encoded protein: CASSFLRTTGIGGYTF.

This chain's CDR3 is CSVGQAISYEQYF. The CDR3 DNA follows: TGCAGCGTGGGACAGGCGATTTCCTACGAGCAGTACTTC. The chain is built from TRBV29-1 and TRBJ2-7, with TRBD1 identical over 8 bases. J was trimmed by 1 base and V by 6 bases; bases with no gene match: 5. This CDR3 is built from 13 residues. Germline V gene sequence: CDR1 SQVTM, CDR2 ANQGSEA.

The chain recombines TRBV18 with TRBJ1-6; 7 bases match TRBD1. V trimming: 2 bases; J trimming: 9 bases; junction bases outside the gene matches: 7. The CDR3 has 15 amino acids. Germline loops: CDR1 KGHSH, CDR2 LQKENI. The CDR3 region is CASSPLGTEGSPLHF. CDR3 nucleotides: TGTGCCAGCTCACCATTGGGGACAGAGGGTTCACCCCTCCACTTT.

The chain is built from TRBV4-2 and TRBJ2-7, with 9 bases matching TRBD2. The length of the CDR3 is 16 residues. Germline V gene data show CDR1 as LGHNA and CDR2 as YNFKEQ. Trimming cost V 1 base and J 2 bases; bases outside gene matches: 6. CDR3 DNA sequence: TGTGCCAGCAGCCAAGCGGCTAGCGGGGATGCCTACGAGCAGTACTTC. Protein product: CASSQAASGDAYEQYF.

The V gene is TRBV7-9, the J gene TRBJ1-1, with D possibly TRBD1 on 5 matching bases. The CDR3 totals 15 residues. V gave up 2 bases and J gave up 11 bases, with 21 bases separating them. The germline V gene has CDR1 SEHNR and CDR2 FQNEAQ (reference sequence). CDR3 coding DNA: TGTGCCAGCAGCTTAAGCGGGGGACCTGGAGGGGATGCTTTCTTT. Amino acids: CASSLSGGPGGDAFF.